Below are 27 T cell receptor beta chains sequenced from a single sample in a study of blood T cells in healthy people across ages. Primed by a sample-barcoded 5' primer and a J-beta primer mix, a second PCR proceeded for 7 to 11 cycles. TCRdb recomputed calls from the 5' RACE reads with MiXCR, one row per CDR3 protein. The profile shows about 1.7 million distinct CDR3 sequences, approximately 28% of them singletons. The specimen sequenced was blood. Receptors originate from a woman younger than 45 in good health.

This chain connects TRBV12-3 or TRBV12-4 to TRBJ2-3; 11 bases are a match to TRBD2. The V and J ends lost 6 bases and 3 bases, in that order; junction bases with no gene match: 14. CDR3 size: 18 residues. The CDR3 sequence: CASRKMVTSGGRTDTQYF. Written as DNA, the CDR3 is TGTGCCAGCAGGAAAATGGTTACTAGCGGGGGTAGAACAGATACGCAGTATTTT.

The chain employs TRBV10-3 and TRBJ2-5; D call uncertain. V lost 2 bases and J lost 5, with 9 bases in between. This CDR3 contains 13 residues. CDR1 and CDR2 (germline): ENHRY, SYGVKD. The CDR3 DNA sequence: TGTGCCATCAGTGAGGGCCAATGGGAGACCCAGTACTTC. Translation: CAISEGQWETQYF.

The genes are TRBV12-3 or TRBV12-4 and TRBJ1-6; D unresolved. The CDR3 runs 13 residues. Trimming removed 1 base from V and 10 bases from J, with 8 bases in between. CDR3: CASSLVPRSPLHF. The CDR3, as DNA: TGTGCCAGCAGTTTAGTCCCGCGGTCACCCCTCCACTTT.

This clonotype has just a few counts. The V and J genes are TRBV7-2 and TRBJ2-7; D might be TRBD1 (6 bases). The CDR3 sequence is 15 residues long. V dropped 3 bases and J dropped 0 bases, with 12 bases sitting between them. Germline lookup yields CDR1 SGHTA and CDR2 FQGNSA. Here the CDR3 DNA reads TGTGCCAGCAGCTTTAGGTCGGACAGCTCCTACGAGCAGTACTTC. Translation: CASSFRSDSSYEQYF.

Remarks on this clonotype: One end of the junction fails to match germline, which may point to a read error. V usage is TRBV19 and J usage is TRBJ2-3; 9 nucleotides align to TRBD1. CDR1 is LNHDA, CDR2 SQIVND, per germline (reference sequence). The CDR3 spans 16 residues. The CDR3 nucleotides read TGTACCAGTAGAGCTCCGGGACAGGGCTCCGCAGATACGCAGTATTTT. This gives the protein CTSRAPGQGSADTQYF.

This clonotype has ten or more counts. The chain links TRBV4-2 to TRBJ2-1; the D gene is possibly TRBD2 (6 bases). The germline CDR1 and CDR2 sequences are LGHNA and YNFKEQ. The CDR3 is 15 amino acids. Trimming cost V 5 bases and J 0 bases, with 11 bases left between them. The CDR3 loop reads CASSRVGGSYNEQFF. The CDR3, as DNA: TGTGCCAGCAGCAGAGTCGGGGGCTCCTACAATGAGCAGTTCTTC.

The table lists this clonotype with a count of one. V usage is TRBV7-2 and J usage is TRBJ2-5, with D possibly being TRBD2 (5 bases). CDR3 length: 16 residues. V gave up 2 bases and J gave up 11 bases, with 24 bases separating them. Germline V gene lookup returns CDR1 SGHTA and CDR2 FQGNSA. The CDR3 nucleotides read TGTGCCAGCAGCTTACGACCAATGGGAGCCAAAAACATGCAGTACTTC. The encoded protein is CASSLRPMGAKNMQYF.

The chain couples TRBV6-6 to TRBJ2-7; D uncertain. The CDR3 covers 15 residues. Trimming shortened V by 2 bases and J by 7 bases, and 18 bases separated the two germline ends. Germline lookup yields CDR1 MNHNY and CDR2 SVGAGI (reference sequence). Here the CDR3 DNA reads TGTGCCAGCAGTTACACCCGTACGCAGGTGGATGAGCAGTACTTC. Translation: CASSYTRTQVDEQYF.

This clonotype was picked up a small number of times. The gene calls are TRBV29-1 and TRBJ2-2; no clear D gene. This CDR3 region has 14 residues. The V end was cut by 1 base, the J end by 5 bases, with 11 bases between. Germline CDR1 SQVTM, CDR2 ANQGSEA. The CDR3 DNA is TGCAGCGTTGAAGCACATCTGCTAACCGGGGAGCTGTTTTTT. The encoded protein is CSVEAHLLTGELFF.

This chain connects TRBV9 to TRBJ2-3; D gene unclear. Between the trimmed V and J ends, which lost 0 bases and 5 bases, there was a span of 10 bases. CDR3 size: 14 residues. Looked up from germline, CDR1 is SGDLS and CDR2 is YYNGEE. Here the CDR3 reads CASSVVDTLDTQYF. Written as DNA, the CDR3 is TGTGCCAGCAGCGTAGTTGATACATTAGATACGCAGTATTTT.

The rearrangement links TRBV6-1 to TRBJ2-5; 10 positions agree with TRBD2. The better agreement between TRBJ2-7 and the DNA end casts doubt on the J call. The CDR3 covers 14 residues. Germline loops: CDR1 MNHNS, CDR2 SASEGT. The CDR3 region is CASGASGRAFEQYF. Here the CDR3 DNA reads TGTGCCAGCGGTGCCAGCGGGAGGGCGTTCGAGCAGTACTTC.

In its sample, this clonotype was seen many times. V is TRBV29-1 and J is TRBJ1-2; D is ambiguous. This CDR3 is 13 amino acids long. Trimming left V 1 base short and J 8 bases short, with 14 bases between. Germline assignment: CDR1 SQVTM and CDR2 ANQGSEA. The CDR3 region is CSVEGGNRGGYTF. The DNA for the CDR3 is TGCAGCGTTGAAGGGGGAAATCGGGGAGGCTACACCTTC. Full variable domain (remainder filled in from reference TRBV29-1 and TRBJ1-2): SAVISQKPSRDICQRGTSLTIQCQVDSQVTMMFWYRQQPGQSLTLIATANQGSEATYESGFVIDKFPISRPNLTFSTLTVSNMSPEDSSIYLCSVEGGNRGGYTFGSGTRLTVV.

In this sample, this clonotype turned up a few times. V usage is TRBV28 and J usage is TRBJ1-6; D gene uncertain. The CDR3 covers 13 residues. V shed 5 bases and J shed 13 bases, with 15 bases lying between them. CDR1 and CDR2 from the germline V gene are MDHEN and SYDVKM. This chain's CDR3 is CASSEDGLGPLHF. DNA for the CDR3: TGTGCCAGCAGTGAGGACGGTTTGGGGCCCCTCCACTTT. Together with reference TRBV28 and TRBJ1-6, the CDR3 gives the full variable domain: DVKVTQSSRYLVKRTGEKVFLECVQDMDHENMFWYRQDPGLGLRLIYFSYDVKMKEKGDIPEGYSVSREKKERFSLILESASTNQTSMYLCASSEDGLGPLHFGNGTRLTVT.

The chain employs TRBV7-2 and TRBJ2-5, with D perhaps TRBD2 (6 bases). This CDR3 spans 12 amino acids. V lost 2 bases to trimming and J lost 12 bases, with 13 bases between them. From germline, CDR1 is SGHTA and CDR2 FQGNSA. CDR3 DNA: TGTGCCAGCAGCTTAAATTCCGGGAGTGAGTACTTC. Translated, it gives CASSLNSGSEYF.

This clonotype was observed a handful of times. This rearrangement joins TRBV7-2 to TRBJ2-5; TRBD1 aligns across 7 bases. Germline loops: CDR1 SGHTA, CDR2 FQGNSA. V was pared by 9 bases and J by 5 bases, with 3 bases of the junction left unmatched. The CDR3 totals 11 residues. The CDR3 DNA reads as TGTGCCAGGTCACAGGGGGAGACCCAGTACTTC. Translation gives CARSQGETQYF.

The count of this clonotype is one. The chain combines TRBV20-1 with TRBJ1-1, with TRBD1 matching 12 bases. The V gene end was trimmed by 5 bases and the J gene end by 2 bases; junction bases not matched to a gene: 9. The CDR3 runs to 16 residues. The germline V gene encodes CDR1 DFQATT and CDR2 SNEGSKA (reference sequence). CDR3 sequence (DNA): TGCAGTGCTGGGAACCGGGACAGGGGGCGAAACACTGAAGCTTTCTTT. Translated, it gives CSAGNRDRGRNTEAFF.

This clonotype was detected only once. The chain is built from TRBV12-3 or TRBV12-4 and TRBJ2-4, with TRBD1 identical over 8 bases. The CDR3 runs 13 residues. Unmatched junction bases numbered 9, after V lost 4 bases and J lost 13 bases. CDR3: CASSYTGGGKQYF. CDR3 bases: TGTGCCAGCAGTTATACAGGGGGAGGCAAGCAGTACTTC.

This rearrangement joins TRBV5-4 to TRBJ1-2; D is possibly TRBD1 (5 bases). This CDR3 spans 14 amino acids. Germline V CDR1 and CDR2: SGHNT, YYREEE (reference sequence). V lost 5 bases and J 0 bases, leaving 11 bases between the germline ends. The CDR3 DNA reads TGTGCCAGCAGTTGGGACGGGTCTAACTATGGCTACACCTTC. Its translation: CASSWDGSNYGYTF.

Here the CDR3 reads CASSLAAGGPPDTQYF. The CDR3 DNA reads as TGTGCCAGCAGCTTAGCCGCGGGAGGGCCCCCAGATACGCAGTATTTT. The chain combines TRBV7-2 with TRBJ2-3; 9 bases fit TRBD2. The CDR3 contains 16 residues. J was trimmed by 4 bases and V by 0 bases; bases with no gene match: 5. Germline values: CDR1 SGHTA, CDR2 FQGNSA.

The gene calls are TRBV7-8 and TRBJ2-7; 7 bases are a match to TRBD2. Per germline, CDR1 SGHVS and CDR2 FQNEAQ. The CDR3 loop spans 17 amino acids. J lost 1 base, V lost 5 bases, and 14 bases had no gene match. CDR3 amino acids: CASSRERTGGMSYEQYF. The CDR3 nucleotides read TGTGCCAGCAGCAGGGAGCGGACGGGAGGCATGTCCTACGAGCAGTACTTC.

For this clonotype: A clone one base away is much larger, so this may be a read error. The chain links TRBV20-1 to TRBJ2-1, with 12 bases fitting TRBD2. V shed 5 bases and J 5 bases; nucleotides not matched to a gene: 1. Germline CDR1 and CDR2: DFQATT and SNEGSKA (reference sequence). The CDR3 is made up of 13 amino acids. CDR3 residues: CSAPSGGDNEQFF. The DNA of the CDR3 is TGCAGTGCTCCTAGCGGGGGGGACAATGAGCAGTTCTTC.

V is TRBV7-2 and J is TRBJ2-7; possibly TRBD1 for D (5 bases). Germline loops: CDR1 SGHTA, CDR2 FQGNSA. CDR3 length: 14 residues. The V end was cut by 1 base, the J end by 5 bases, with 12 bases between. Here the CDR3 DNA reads TGTGCCAGCAGCTTAGGGGGCGCGGTAAACGAGCAGTACTTC. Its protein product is CASSLGGAVNEQYF.

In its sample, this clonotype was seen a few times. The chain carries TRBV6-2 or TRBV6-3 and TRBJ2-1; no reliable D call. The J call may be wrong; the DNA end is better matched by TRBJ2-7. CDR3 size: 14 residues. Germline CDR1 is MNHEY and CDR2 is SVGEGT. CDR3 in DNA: TGTGCCAGCAATAGACAAAACCCCTACAATGAGCAGTACTTC. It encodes CASNRQNPYNEQYF.

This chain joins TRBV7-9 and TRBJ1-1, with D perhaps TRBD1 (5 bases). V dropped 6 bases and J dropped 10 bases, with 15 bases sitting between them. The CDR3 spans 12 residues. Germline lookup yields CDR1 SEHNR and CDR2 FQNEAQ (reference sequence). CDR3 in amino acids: CASRPAGEGAFF. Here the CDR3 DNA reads TGTGCCAGCAGACCTGCGGGGGAGGGAGCTTTCTTT.

In DNA, the CDR3 is TGTGCCACCGGGGCTAGTCTGGCCGACAATGAGCAGTTCTTC. Amino acids: CATGASLADNEQFF. V usage is TRBV15 and J usage is TRBJ2-1, with D perhaps TRBD1 (5 bases). The V gene lost 8 bases and the J gene lost 5 bases, with 16 bases spanning the gap. The CDR3 covers 14 residues. Germline assignment: CDR1 LNHNV and CDR2 YYDKDF (reference sequence).

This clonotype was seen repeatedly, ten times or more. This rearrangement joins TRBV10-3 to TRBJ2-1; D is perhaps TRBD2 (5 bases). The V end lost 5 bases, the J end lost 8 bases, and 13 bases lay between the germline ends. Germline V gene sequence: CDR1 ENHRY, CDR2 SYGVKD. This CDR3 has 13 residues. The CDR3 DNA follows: TGTGCCATCAGTTGGGGAGTGGGAGATGAGCAGTTCTTC. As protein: CAISWGVGDEQFF.

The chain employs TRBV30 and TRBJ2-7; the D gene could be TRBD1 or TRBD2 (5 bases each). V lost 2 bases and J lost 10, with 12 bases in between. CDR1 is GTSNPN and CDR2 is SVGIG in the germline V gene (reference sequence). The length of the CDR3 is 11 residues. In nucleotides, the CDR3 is TGTGCCTGGAGTTTCGAGGGACCCCAGTACTTC. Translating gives CAWSFEGPQYF.